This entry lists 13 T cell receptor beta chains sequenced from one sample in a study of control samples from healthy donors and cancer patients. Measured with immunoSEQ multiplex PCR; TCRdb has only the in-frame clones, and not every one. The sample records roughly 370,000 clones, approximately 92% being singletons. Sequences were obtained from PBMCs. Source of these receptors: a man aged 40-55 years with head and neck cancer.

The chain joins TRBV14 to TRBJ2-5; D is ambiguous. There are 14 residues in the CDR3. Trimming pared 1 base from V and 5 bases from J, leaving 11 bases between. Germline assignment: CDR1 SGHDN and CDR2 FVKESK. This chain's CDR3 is CASSQGLAYETQYF. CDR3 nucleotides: TGTGCCAGCAGCCAAGGCTTAGCCTATGAGACCCAGTACTTC.

The CDR3 coding sequence is TGTGCCAGTAGTATAGTGGCAGGGGGCTCCTACGAGCAGTACTTC. Encoded protein: CASSIVAGGSYEQYF. This chain connects TRBV19 to TRBJ2-7; 7 bases map to TRBD1. CDR3 length: 15 amino acids. Trimming at V came to 1 base and at J to 0 bases, leaving 3 bases not matched to a gene. Per germline, CDR1 LNHDA and CDR2 SQIVND (reference sequence).

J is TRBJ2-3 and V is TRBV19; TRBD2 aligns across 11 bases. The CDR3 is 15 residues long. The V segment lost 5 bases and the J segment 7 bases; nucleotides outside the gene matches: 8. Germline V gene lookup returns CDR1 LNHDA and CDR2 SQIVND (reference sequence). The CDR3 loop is CASSRRSGGAHTQYF. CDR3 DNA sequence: TGTGCCAGTAGTCGTCGTAGCGGGGGGGCGCATACGCAGTATTTT.

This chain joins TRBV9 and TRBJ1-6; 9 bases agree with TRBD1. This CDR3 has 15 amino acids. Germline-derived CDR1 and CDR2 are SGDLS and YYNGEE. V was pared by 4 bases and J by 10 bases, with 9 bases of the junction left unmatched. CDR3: CASSLGTGSNSPLHF. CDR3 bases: TGTGCCAGCAGCCTAGGGACAGGGTCTAACTCACCCCTCCACTTT. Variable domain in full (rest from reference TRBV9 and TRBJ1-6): DSGVTQTPKHLITATGQRVTLRCSPRSGDLSVYWYQQSLDQGLQFLIQYYNGEERAKGNILERFSAQQFPDLHSELNLSSLELGDSALYFCASSLGTGSNSPLHFGNGTRLTVT.

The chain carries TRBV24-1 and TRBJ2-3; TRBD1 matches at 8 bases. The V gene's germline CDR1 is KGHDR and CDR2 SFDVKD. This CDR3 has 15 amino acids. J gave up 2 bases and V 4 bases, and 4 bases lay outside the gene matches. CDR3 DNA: TGTGCCACCAGTGAATCAGGGGGCCTCACAGATACGCAGTATTTT. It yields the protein CATSESGGLTDTQYF.

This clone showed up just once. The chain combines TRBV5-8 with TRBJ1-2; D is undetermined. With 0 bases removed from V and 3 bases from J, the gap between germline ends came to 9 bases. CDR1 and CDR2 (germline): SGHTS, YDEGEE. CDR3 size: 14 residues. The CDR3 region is CASSLGQSYYGYTF. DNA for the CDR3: TGTGCCAGCAGCTTGGGGCAGTCCTACTATGGCTACACCTTC.

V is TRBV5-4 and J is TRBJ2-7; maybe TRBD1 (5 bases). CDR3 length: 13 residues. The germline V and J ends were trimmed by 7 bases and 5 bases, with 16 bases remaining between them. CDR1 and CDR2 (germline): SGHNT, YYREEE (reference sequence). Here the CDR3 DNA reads TGTGCCAGCGCCCGGACAACCTACGACGAGCAGTACTTC. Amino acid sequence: CASARTTYDEQYF.

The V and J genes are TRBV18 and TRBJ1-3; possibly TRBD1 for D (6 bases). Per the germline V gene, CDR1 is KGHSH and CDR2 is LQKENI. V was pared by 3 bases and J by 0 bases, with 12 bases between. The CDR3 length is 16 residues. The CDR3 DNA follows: TGTGCCAGCTCACCGGGACATCCAAGCTCTGGAAACACCATATATTTT. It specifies CASSPGHPSSGNTIYF. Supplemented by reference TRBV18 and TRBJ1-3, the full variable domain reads NAGVMQNPRHLVRRRGQEARLRCSPMKGHSHVYWYRQLPEEGLKFMVYLQKENIIDESGMPKERFSAEFPKEGPSILRIQQVVRGDSAAYFCASSPGHPSSGNTIYFGEGSWLTVV.

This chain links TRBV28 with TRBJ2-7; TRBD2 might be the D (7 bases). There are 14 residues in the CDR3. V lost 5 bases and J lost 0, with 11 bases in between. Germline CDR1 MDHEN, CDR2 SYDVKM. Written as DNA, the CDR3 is TGTGCCAGCAGTCCCGGGGGGCGCTCCTACGAGCAGTACTTC. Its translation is CASSPGGRSYEQYF.

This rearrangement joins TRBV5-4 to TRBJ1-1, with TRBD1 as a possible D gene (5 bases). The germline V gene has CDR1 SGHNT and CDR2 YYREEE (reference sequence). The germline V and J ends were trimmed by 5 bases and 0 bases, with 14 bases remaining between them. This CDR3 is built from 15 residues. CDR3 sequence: CASSQWGGLNTEAFF. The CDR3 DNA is TGTGCCAGCAGTCAATGGGGGGGATTGAACACTGAAGCTTTCTTT.

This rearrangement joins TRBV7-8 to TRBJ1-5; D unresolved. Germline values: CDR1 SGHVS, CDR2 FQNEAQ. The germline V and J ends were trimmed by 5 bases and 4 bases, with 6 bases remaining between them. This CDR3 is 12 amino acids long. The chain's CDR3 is CASSPSNQPQHF. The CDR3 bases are TGTGCCAGCAGCCCGAGTAATCAGCCCCAGCATTTT.

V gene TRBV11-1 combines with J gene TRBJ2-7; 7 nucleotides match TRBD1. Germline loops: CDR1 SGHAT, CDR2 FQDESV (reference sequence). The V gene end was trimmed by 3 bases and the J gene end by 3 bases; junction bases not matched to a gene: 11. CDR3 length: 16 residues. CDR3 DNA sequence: TGTGCCAGCAGCTTGCAAGGGGGCCGAGGGCTCTACGAGCAGTACTTC. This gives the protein CASSLQGGRGLYEQYF.

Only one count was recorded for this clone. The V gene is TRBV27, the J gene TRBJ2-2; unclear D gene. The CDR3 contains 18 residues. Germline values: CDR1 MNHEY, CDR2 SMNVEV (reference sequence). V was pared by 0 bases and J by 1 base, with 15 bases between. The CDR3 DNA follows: TGTGCCAGCAGTTTATCGCACCGAGGAGCCATGAACACCGGGGAGCTGTTTTTT. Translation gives CASSLSHRGAMNTGELFF.